The 25 T cell receptor beta chains below all came from one sample that was sequenced in a study of technical replicates of blood from a few donors. Sequencing was performed with immunoSEQ multiplex PCR; in TCRdb, only in-frame clones are kept and a portion is missing. The sample contains tens of thousands of clones, around nine tenths of which appear only once. The sample consisted of T cells isolated from PBMCs. The receptors stem from a human donor in good health.

V and J are TRBV2 and TRBJ1-2, with 9 bases aligning to TRBD1. From germline, CDR1 is SNHLY and CDR2 FYNNEI. This CDR3 has 13 residues. V trimming: 5 bases; J trimming: 8 bases; junction bases outside the gene matches: 6. DNA for the CDR3: TGTGCCAGCAGTACGACAGGGGGAGACGGCTACACCTTC. Translating gives CASSTTGGDGYTF.

V gene TRBV5-6 combines with J gene TRBJ2-1; TRBD2 agrees at 9 bases. The junction had 5 bases not matched to a gene; V was cut back by 1 base and J by 15 bases. The CDR3 is made up of 12 amino acids. Germline V lookup: CDR1 SGHDT, CDR2 YYEEEE. As DNA, the CDR3 is TGTGCCAGCAGCTTGTCAGCGGGAGGACCGTTCTTC. Its translation is CASSLSAGGPFF. The full variable domain, in which reference TRBV5-6 and TRBJ2-1 provide the parts outside the CDR3, is DAGVTQSPTHLIKTRGQQVTLRCSPKSGHDTVSWYQQALGQGPQFIFQYYEEEERQRGNFPDRFSGHQFPNYSSELNVNALLLGDSALYLCASSLSAGGPFFGPGTRLTVL.

The rearrangement links TRBV7-7 to TRBJ2-1; the D gene is possibly TRBD2 (6 bases). The V and J ends lost 4 bases and 8 bases respectively, with 15 bases between them. The CDR3 covers 14 residues. CDR1 and CDR2 from the germline V gene are SSHAT and FNYEAQ (reference sequence). This CDR3 is CASSSSTGAHEQFF. As DNA, the CDR3 is TGTGCCAGCAGCTCCTCAACGGGAGCCCATGAGCAGTTCTTC.

This chain uses TRBV11-2 with TRBJ2-1; tentatively, D is TRBD2 (6 bases). Germline-derived CDR1 and CDR2 are SGHAT and FQNNGV. Between the trimmed V and J ends, which lost 5 bases and 4 bases, there was a span of 9 bases. The CDR3 sequence is 13 residues long. This chain's CDR3 is CASSAGLYNEQFF. CDR3 in DNA: TGTGCCAGCAGCGCGGGACTTTACAATGAGCAGTTCTTC.

This clone was observed a single time. This chain joins TRBV28 and TRBJ2-3; possible D gene TRBD2, 6 bases. Germline loops: CDR1 MDHEN, CDR2 SYDVKM. V lost 1 base to trimming and J lost 4 bases, with 9 bases between them. The CDR3 extends over 14 amino acids. The CDR3 reads CASSLSVAADTQYF. CDR3 nucleotides: TGTGCCAGCAGTTTATCCGTAGCGGCAGATACGCAGTATTTT.

The rearrangement joins TRBV21-1 to TRBJ2-7; TRBD1 is the table's D call and was not checked against the DNA. TRBV21-1 is noted as a pseudogene. The CDR3 has 15 amino acids. Here the CDR3 reads CASSYLGTVTDEQYF. CDR3 sequence (DNA): TGTGCCAGCAGTTATTTAGGGACAGTCACCGACGAGCAGTACTTC.

V usage is TRBV11-3 and J usage is TRBJ2-7; the D is unclear. The CDR3 is 12 amino acids. Germline assignment: CDR1 SGHNT and CDR2 YENEEA. Trimming stripped 0 bases from V and 6 bases from J, with 6 bases between. The CDR3 region has the DNA TGTGCCAGCAGCTTAGATCTCAGCGAGCAGTACTTC. It is translated as CASSLDLSEQYF.

The chain combines TRBV19 with TRBJ1-1, with a possible D match to TRBD1 (5 bases). This CDR3 region has 14 residues. Per the germline V gene, CDR1 is LNHDA and CDR2 is SQIVND (reference sequence). V was cut by 2 bases and J by 0 bases, with 7 bases left in between. CDR3 sequence reads: CASSIRGMNTEAFF. The CDR3 DNA is TGTGCCAGTAGTATACGGGGGATGAACACTGAAGCTTTCTTT.

The V gene is TRBV4-1, the J gene TRBJ2-7, with 10 nucleotides matching TRBD2. V lost 0 bases, J lost 3 bases, and 5 bases stayed unmatched. The V gene's germline CDR1 is MGHRA and CDR2 YSYEKL. CDR3 length equals 16 residues. CDR3 sequence reads: CASSQESGRAVYEQYF. The CDR3 DNA sequence: TGCGCCAGCAGCCAAGAGAGCGGGAGGGCCGTCTACGAGCAGTACTTC.

With regard to this clone: At one boundary the junction diverges from the germline segment, which might be a read error. J is TRBJ2-7 and V is TRBV14; weak D call: TRBD2 (6 bases). Germline lookup yields CDR1 SGHDN and CDR2 FVKESK. This CDR3 has 15 amino acids. Here the CDR3 reads CASSQGNSGSYEQYF. CDR3 nucleotides: TGTGCCAGCAGTCAAGGAAATAGCGGCTCCTACGAGCAGTACTTC.

The V call is TRBV10-3, the J call TRBJ2-3; 11 bases map to TRBD2. Germline V CDR1 and CDR2: ENHRY, SYGVKD. With 6 bases clipped from V and 1 base from J, the junction kept 3 bases outside the gene matches. The CDR3 has 15 amino acids. The CDR3 is CAIRILAGGTDTQYF. CDR3 nucleotides: TGTGCCATCAGGATACTAGCGGGAGGCACAGATACGCAGTATTTT.

The V call is TRBV5-6, the J call TRBJ1-2, with D perhaps matching TRBD1 (5 bases). V shed 4 bases and J shed 4 bases, with 17 bases lying between them. Germline CDR1 SGHDT, CDR2 YYEEEE. This CDR3 spans 15 amino acids. CDR3 region: CASSLWGDSRYGYTF. The DNA for the CDR3 is TGTGCCAGCAGCCTCTGGGGGGACTCCCGCTATGGCTACACCTTC. The full variable domain, in which reference TRBV5-6 and TRBJ1-2 provide the parts outside the CDR3, is DAGVTQSPTHLIKTRGQQVTLRCSPKSGHDTVSWYQQALGQGPQFIFQYYEEEERQRGNFPDRFSGHQFPNYSSELNVNALLLGDSALYLCASSLWGDSRYGYTFGSGTRLTVV.

This sequence joins TRBV27 and TRBJ1-1; a possible D gene is TRBD1 (6 bases). Per germline, CDR1 MNHEY and CDR2 SMNVEV (reference sequence). The V end lost 0 bases, the J end lost 0 bases, and 8 bases lay between the germline ends. This CDR3 comprises 15 residues. The CDR3 region is CASSLSTGLNTEAFF. The CDR3 nucleotides are TGTGCCAGCAGTTTATCGACAGGCCTGAACACTGAAGCTTTCTTT.

The chain joins TRBV11-2 to TRBJ1-5; 7 nucleotides match TRBD1. CDR3 length: 17 amino acids. Unmatched junction bases numbered 7, after V lost 2 bases and J lost 0 bases. Germline CDR1 reads SGHAT; CDR2 reads FQNNGV. CDR3 coding DNA: TGTGCCAGCAGCTTAAGGGACAGCTTATATAGCAATCAGCCCCAGCATTTT. Translated, it gives CASSLRDSLYSNQPQHF. The whole variable domain, filled in from reference TRBV11-2 and TRBJ1-5, reads EAGVAQSPRYKIIEKRQSVAFWCNPISGHATLYWYQQILGQGPKLLIQFQNNGVVDDSQLPKDRFSAERLKGVDSTLKIQPAKLEDSAVYLCASSLRDSLYSNQPQHFGDGTRLSIL.

This clone was counted between two and nine times. The chain joins TRBV5-4 to TRBJ2-7; 9 bases match TRBD2. The germline V gene encodes CDR1 SGHNT and CDR2 YYREEE (reference sequence). V lost 4 bases and J lost 5; bases outside the gene matches: 10. This CDR3 has 15 residues. CDR3 in amino acids: CASSTPSGIKDEQYF. The CDR3 nucleotides are TGTGCCAGCAGCACCCCTAGCGGGATCAAAGACGAGCAGTACTTC.

CDR3 nucleotides: TGTGCCAGCAGCCCCCGACTAGCGGGAGGGTGGGAGACCCAGTACTTC. As protein: CASSPRLAGGWETQYF. V gene TRBV9 combines with J gene TRBJ2-5; TRBD2 matches at 14 bases. This CDR3 has 16 amino acids. Germline V CDR1 and CDR2: SGDLS, YYNGEE. The V gene end was trimmed by 4 bases and the J gene end by 5 bases; junction bases not matched to a gene: 7.

The rearrangement uses TRBV9 and TRBJ2-7; 7 bases map to TRBD1. Unmatched junction bases numbered 6, after V lost 1 base and J lost 2 bases. This CDR3 region has 15 residues. CDR1 and CDR2 from the germline V gene are SGDLS and YYNGEE. The CDR3 is CASSVTGAATYEQYF. CDR3 nucleotides: TGTGCCAGCAGCGTAACAGGGGCCGCGACCTACGAGCAGTACTTC. The variable domain in full, with the rest retrieved from reference TRBV9 and TRBJ2-7, is DSGVTQTPKHLITATGQRVTLRCSPRSGDLSVYWYQQSLDQGLQFLIQYYNGEERAKGNILERFSAQQFPDLHSELNLSSLELGDSALYFCASSVTGAATYEQYFGPGTRLTVT.

The chain is built from TRBV5-1 and TRBJ2-1; TRBD2 might be the D (6 bases). Germline loops: CDR1 SGHRS, CDR2 YFSETQ. V was shortened by 2 bases and J by 0 bases, with 9 bases between the two germline ends. The CDR3 has 15 residues. The chain's CDR3 is CASSFGTGSYNEQFF. The CDR3, as DNA: TGCGCCAGCAGCTTCGGGACTGGCTCCTACAATGAGCAGTTCTTC. The full variable domain, in which reference TRBV5-1 and TRBJ2-1 provide the parts outside the CDR3, is KAGVTQTPRYLIKTRGQQVTLSCSPISGHRSVSWYQQTPGQGLQFLFEYFSETQRNKGNFPGRFSGRQFSNSRSEMNVSTLELGDSALYLCASSFGTGSYNEQFFGPGTRLTVL.

This sequence joins TRBV28 and TRBJ2-1; TRBD2 matches 8 bases. This CDR3 has 15 amino acids. Germline CDR1 MDHEN, CDR2 SYDVKM. With 3 bases clipped from V and 2 bases from J, the junction kept 3 bases outside the gene matches. The CDR3: CASSFVAGPYNEQFF. The CDR3 bases are TGTGCCAGCAGTTTCGTAGCGGGGCCCTACAATGAGCAGTTCTTC. The full variable domain, in which reference TRBV28 and TRBJ2-1 provide the parts outside the CDR3, is DVKVTQSSRYLVKRTGEKVFLECVQDMDHENMFWYRQDPGLGLRLIYFSYDVKMKEKGDIPEGYSVSREKKERFSLILESASTNQTSMYLCASSFVAGPYNEQFFGPGTRLTVL.

The V call is TRBV19, the J call TRBJ1-2; 7 bases map to TRBD1. Germline CDR1 LNHDA, CDR2 SQIVND (reference sequence). The CDR3 consists of 13 residues. The V gene end was trimmed by 4 bases and the J gene end by 3 bases; junction bases not matched to a gene: 2. In DNA, the CDR3 is TGTGCCAGTAGTAGACAGGGAGACTATGGCTACACCTTC. This encodes CASSRQGDYGYTF.

This clone has only a few counts. The junction departs from germline at one end; a sequencing error may be responsible. The chain employs TRBV7-7 and TRBJ1-1; D may be TRBD1 (6 bases). Germline CDR1 is SSHAT and CDR2 is FNYEAQ (reference sequence). CDR3 length: 13 residues. The DNA of the CDR3 is TGTGCTAGCAGCGCACAGGGGAACACTGAAGCTTTCTTT. This codes for CASSAQGNTEAFF.

The chain joins TRBV5-8 to TRBJ2-6, with a possible D match to TRBD2 (6 bases). Germline assignment: CDR1 SGHTS and CDR2 YDEGEE. V lost 0 bases and J lost 2, with 9 bases in between. This CDR3 is built from 16 residues. The CDR3 nucleotides read TGTGCCAGCAGCTTGGCGGGACTGGCTGGGGCCAACGTCCTGACTTTC. It specifies CASSLAGLAGANVLTF. Together with reference TRBV5-8 and TRBJ2-6, the CDR3 gives the full variable domain: EAGVTQSPTHLIKTRGQQATLRCSPISGHTSVYWYQQALGLGLQFLLWYDEGEERNRGNFPPRFSGRQFPNYSSELNVNALELEDSALYLCASSLAGLAGANVLTFGAGSRLTVL.

This clone was detected once. The rearrangement joins TRBV11-1 to TRBJ2-1; 9 bases agree with TRBD2. CDR1 is SGHAT, CDR2 FQDESV, per germline (reference sequence). There are 14 residues in the CDR3. J gave up 4 bases and V 8 bases, and 6 bases lay outside the gene matches. CDR3 sequence: CASGETSGYNEQFF. The CDR3 DNA sequence: TGTGCCAGCGGTGAGACTAGCGGATACAATGAGCAGTTCTTC.

The chain uses TRBV9 and TRBJ2-1, with 14 bases that match TRBD2. The CDR3 has 16 amino acids. Looked up from germline, CDR1 is SGDLS and CDR2 is YYNGEE. V lost 3 bases and J lost 7; bases outside the gene matches: 6. The CDR3 spells CASSGGTSGSRNEQFF. The CDR3 DNA follows: TGTGCCAGCAGCGGAGGGACTAGCGGGAGCCGTAATGAGCAGTTCTTC.

This clone was detected only a few times. The rearrangement links TRBV19 to TRBJ1-3; unclear D gene. The CDR3 spans 12 residues. V was shortened by 7 bases and J by 4 bases, with 8 bases between the two germline ends. Germline lookup yields CDR1 LNHDA and CDR2 SQIVND (reference sequence). CDR3 sequence (DNA): TGTGCCAGTATTGCACAGGGAAACACCATATATTTT. It is translated as CASIAQGNTIYF.